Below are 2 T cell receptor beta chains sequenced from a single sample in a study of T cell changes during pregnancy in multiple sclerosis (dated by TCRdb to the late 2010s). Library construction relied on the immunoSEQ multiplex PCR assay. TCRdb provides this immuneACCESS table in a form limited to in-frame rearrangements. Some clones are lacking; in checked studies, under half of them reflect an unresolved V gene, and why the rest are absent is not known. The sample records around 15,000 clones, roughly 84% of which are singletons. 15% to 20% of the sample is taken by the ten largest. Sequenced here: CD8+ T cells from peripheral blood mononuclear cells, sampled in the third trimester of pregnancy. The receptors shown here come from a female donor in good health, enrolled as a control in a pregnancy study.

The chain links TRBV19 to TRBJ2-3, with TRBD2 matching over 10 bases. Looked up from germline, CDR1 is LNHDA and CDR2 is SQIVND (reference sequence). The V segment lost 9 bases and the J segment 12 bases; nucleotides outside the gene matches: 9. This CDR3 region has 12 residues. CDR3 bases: TGTGCCAGCAGCCCAGCGGGAGGGCCACAGTATTTT. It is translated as CASSPAGGPQYF.

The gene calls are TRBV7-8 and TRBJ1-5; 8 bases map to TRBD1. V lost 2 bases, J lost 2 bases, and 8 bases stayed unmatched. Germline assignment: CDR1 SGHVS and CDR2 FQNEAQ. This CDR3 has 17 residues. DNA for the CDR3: TGTGCCAGCAGCTTATACGGACAGGGCCCGGGCAATCAGCCCCAGCATTTT. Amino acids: CASSLYGQGPGNQPQHF.